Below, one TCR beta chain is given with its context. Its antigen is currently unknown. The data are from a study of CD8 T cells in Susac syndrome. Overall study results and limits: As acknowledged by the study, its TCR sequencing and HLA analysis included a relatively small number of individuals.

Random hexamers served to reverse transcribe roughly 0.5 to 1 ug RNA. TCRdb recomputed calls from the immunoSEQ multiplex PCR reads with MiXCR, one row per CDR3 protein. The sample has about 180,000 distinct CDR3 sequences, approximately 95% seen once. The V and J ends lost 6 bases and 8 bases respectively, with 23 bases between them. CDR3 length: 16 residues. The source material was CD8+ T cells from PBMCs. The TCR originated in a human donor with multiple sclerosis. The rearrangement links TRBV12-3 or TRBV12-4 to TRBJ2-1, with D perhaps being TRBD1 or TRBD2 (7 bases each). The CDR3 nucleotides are TGTGCCAGCAGCTCCGACCTCAGGGGGGGCCCGGATGAGCAGTTCTTC. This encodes CASSSDLRGGPDEQFF.